Listed below are T cell receptor beta chains from one sample, sequenced in a study of breast tumors, draining lymph nodes, adjacent tissues. TCRdb processed the multiplex PCR reads anew with MiXCR; each CDR3 protein has one entry. The table shows under 300,000 distinct CDR3 sequences, with around 34% occurring only once. Sequencing used axillary lymph node tissue. The source is a female donor with breast cancer. Some clones in this sample may be carry-over from other donors' samples. Both conserved end residues are part of each CDR3. D genes are given only for firm matches. Some rows have no size entry. The others give once, few or many, or a class for an expanded clone.

.	TRBJ2-6	14	TRBV5-1	.	TGCGCCAGCAGCTTGGCCCTTGGGGCCAACGTCCTGACTTTC	CASSLALGANVLTF
many	TRBJ1-3	14	TRBV7-9	TRBD1	TGTGCCAGCAGCTTAACAGGGGAAGGAAACACCATATATTTT	CASSLTGEGNTIYF
many	TRBJ1-5	15	TRBV20-1	TRBD1	TGCAGTGCTAGAGCAGACAGGGTCTTAGGCCAGCCCCAGCATTTT	CSARADRVLGQPQHF
.	TRBJ1-1	13	TRBV5-6	TRBD1	TGTGCCAGCAGCTCGGACAGGGACACTGAAGCTTTCTTT	CASSSDRDTEAFF
.	TRBJ1-1	12	TRBV7-9	.	TGTGCCAGCAGGACAGGGAACACTGAAGCTTTCTTT	CASRTGNTEAFF
.	TRBJ1-6	15	TRBV20-1	TRBD1	TGCAGTGCTAGGGAGGTGGGACAGAGTCATTCACCCCTCCACTTT	CSAREVGQSHSPLHF
many	TRBJ1-6	14	TRBV2	TRBD1	TGTGCCAGCAGTACCACAGGGGTTAACTCACCCCTCCACTTT	CASSTTGVNSPLHF
many	TRBJ2-3	15	TRBV7-9	.	TGTGCCAGCAGCTTAGAACACAGCTTCACAGATACGCAGTATTTT	CASSLEHSFTDTQYF
many	TRBJ2-3	14	TRBV7-9	.	TGTGCCAGCAGCTTAGCAACGGGCACAGATACGCAGTATTTT	CASSLATGTDTQYF
few	TRBJ2-2	16	TRBV4-3	TRBD2	TGCGCCAGCAGCCAAGGCGGGGGGACGAACACCGGGGAGCTGTTTTTT	CASSQGGGTNTGELFF
many	TRBJ2-1	16	TRBV12-5	TRBD2	TGTGCTAGTGGTTCACGGACTAGCGGTTTATACAATGAGCAGTTCTTC	CASGSRTSGLYNEQFF
many	TRBJ1-6	14	TRBV12-3/TRBV12-4	.	TGTGCCAGCAGACAGGACGCCTATAATTCACCCCTCCACTTT	CASRQDAYNSPLHF
.	TRBJ2-7	15	TRBV9	.	TGTGCCAGCAGCGTAGAGGGAGTGTTATCCTACGAGCAGTACTTC	CASSVEGVLSYEQYF
.	TRBJ2-4	11	TRBV18	TRBD1	TGTGCCAGCTCACTGGAGACAGGGAAGTACTTC	CASSLETGKYF
many	TRBJ2-6	13	TRBV7-6	.	TGTGCCAGCAGCTTCGCTGGGGCCAACGTCCTGACTTTC	CASSFAGANVLTF
.	TRBJ1-5	16	TRBV7-9	.	TGTGCCAGCAGCTTATGGGGGACCGATAGCAATCAGCCCCAGCATTTT	CASSLWGTDSNQPQHF
many	TRBJ1-4	11	TRBV29-1	TRBD1	TGCAGCGCCGGACAGGCCCGTGAACTGTTTTTT	CSAGQARELFF
many	TRBJ2-2	16	TRBV19	.	TGTGCCAGTAGTATACGGGGCCCTCCGGGTACCGGGGAGCTGTTTTTT	CASSIRGPPGTGELFF
.	TRBJ2-1	14	TRBV7-2	.	TGTGCCAGCAGCTTAGATTGGGGGGACAATGAGCAGTTCTTC	CASSLDWGDNEQFF
many	TRBJ1-1	13	TRBV20-1	.	TGCAGTGCACCAACAACACTGAACACTGAAGCTTTCTTT	CSAPTTLNTEAFF
many	TRBJ2-2	15	TRBV4-1	TRBD2	TGCGCCAGCAGCCACAGCGGGACGAACACCGGGGAGCTGTTTTTT	CASSHSGTNTGELFF
.	TRBJ2-3	15	TRBV7-3	.	TGTGCCAGCAGCTTTTTTCGGGGGTCCTACAATGAGCAGTATTTT	CASSFFRGSYNEQYF
many	TRBJ2-6	15	TRBV7-2	.	TGTGCCAGCACCCTTTTTCGCTCTGGGGCCAACGTCCTGACTTTC	CASTLFRSGANVLTF
many	TRBJ2-7	13	TRBV7-9	.	TGTGCCAGCAGCCCCAGAATAACCTACGAGCAGTACTTC	CASSPRITYEQYF
many	TRBJ1-2	13	TRBV7-9	.	TGTGCCAGCAGCTTAGACTGGGGCAGGGGCTACACCTTC	CASSLDWGRGYTF
many	TRBJ2-7	16	TRBV28	.	TGTGCCAGCAGTTCCGGGGGACATCCCTTCTCCTACGAGCAGTACTTC	CASSSGGHPFSYEQYF